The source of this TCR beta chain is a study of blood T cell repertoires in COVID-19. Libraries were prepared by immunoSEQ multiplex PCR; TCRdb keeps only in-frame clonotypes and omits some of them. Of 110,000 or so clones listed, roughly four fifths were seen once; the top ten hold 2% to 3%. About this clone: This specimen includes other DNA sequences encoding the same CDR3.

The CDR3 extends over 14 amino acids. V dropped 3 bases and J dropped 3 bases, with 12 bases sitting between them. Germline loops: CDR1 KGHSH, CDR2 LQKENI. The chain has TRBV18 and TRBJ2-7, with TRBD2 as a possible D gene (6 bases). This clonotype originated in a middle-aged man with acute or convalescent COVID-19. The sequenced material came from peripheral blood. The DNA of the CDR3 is TGTGCCAGCTCACCTTCCGGGACTGGCTACGAGCAGTACTTC. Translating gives CASSPSGTGYEQYF.